The source of this TCR beta chain is a study of T cells in tuberculosis. The method was immunoSEQ multiplex PCR; TCRdb's version includes in-frame clones alone and lacks a portion of them. The sample carries around 35,000 clones, around 93% recorded once. The V end was cut by 3 bases, the J end by 0 bases, with 18 bases between. CDR1 and CDR2 from the germline V gene are GTSNPN and SVGIG (reference sequence). There are 16 residues in the CDR3. Time point in this sample: new active TB diagnosis, blood taken before or within 7 days of starting treatment. Patients were newly diagnosed, HIV-seronegative, and aged 18 or older.

The chain links TRBV30 to TRBJ2-7; no definite D call. The clonotype comes from an adult with tuberculosis. Sample: PBMCs, taken at tuberculosis diagnosis. The CDR3 region is CAWRAASLRGSYEQYF. The CDR3 bases are TGTGCCTGGAGAGCCGCCTCACTCCGAGGCTCCTACGAGCAGTACTTC.